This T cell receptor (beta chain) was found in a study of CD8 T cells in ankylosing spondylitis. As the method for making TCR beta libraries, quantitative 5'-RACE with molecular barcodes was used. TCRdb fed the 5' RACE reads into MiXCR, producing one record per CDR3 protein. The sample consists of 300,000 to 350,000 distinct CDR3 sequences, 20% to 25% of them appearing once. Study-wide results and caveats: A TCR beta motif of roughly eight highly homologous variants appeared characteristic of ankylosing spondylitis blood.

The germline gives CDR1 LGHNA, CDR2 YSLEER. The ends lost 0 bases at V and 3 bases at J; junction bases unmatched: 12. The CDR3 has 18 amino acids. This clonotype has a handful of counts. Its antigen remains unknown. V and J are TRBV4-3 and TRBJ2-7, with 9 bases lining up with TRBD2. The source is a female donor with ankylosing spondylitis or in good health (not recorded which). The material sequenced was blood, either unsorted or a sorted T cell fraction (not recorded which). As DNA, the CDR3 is TGCGCCAGCAGCCAAGACCGAGGACTAGCGAAGAAGGTCTACGAGCAGTACTTC. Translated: CASSQDRGLAKKVYEQYF.